Included here is one T cell receptor beta chain sequence, with context. Its target is not known. The V gene's germline CDR1 is SGHAT and CDR2 FQNNGV. Trimming took 1 base from V and 6 from J, leaving 7 bases between them. This CDR3 is built from 12 residues. This record comes from a study of T cell repertoires in ileal Crohn's disease. Across the study: Thiopurines (11) or anti-TNF agents (more than 17) were given postoperatively to about half. Study results and caveats: Endoscopic recurrence occurred in every patient whose clonality exceeded 26.8%.

Sample time point: neoterminal ileum biopsy at postoperative endoscopy, about 6 months after surgery. TCRB immunosequencing input was roughly 500 nanograms of biopsy DNA per sample. Method: immunoSEQ multiplex PCR; TCRdb's copy keeps in-frame clones and lacks some. This table has some 10,000 clones, approximately 78% appearing once. The rearrangement joins TRBV11-2 to TRBJ2-7, with no clear D. Specimen: ileal tissue. This clonotype originated in an adult with Crohn's disease. CDR3 DNA: TGTGCCAGCAGCTTAGTTACCGGCGAGCAGTACTTC. It yields the protein CASSLVTGEQYF.